Listed below are T cell receptor beta chains from one sample, sequenced in a study of beta chain features in type 1 diabetes. Here immunoSEQ multiplex PCR was the method, and the copy in TCRdb shows in-frame clones only, minus some. The table records some 640,000 clones, around 15% of them present only once. Sequencing was performed on naive CD4+ T cells from blood. The receptor set was obtained from a man aged 18 to 29 with type 1 diabetes. CDR3s leave out the opening cysteine and the closing phenylalanine or tryptophan. Each record gives: J gene, V gene, D gene, CDR3 protein. D genes are given only for firm matches.

TRBJ2-2,TRBV4-3,.,ASSLLAGSGVGELF
TRBJ1-1,TRBV12-5,.,ASGGASEAF
TRBJ2-7,TRBV6-5,TRBD1,ASSPGTGRRY
TRBJ2-2,TRBV7-9,.,ASSSRWRGTGELF
TRBJ2-5,TRBV2,TRBD2,ASTTEGRGTQY
TRBJ2-4,TRBV6-6,.,ASRPPTAAKNIQY
TRBJ1-5,TRBV4-2,TRBD1,ASSFGTGDSNQPQH
TRBJ2-1,TRBV5-1,.,ASSSLGIQSDEQF
TRBJ1-2,TRBV4-3,.,ASSQESGELWAYGYT
TRBJ1-4,TRBV18,.,ASSATGATNEKLF
TRBJ2-3,TRBV5-1,.,ASSLVGGSTDTQY
TRBJ2-7,TRBV28,.,ASGQAGRFSEQY
TRBJ2-5,TRBV30,.,AWSTTGETQY
TRBJ2-3,TRBV9,.,ASSVAGASTDTQY
TRBJ1-1,TRBV29-1,.,SVEGANTEAF
TRBJ2-2,TRBV29-1,.,SAGLARGTGELF
TRBJ1-4,TRBV4-1,.,ASSQGQGPTNEKLF
TRBJ2-1,TRBV29-1,TRBD1,SVESGTASSYNEQF
TRBJ2-6,TRBV7-9,.,ASSSRGIGANVLT
TRBJ2-2,TRBV9,.,ASASVYPNTGELF
TRBJ1-4,TRBV7-9,TRBD1,ASSWDRGDEKLF
TRBJ1-6,TRBV30,TRBD1,AWSRTGGAYNSPLH
TRBJ2-1,TRBV5-1,.,ASSLDGLNNEQF
TRBJ2-7,TRBV30,.,AWEGLSLGEQY
TRBJ1-2,TRBV29-1,TRBD1,SVRTGRYGYT
TRBJ2-3,TRBV11-2,.,ASSPIRGTDTQY
TRBJ2-4,TRBV12-2,.,ASRFPPGD
TRBJ2-7,TRBV4-2,TRBD1,ASSRGGARDRDYEQY
TRBJ2-7,TRBV21-1,.,ASSKAEERTRGEQY
TRBJ2-1,TRBV6-5,TRBD2,ASRGSGGFYNEQF
TRBJ2-5,TRBV30,TRBD1,AWTGGETQY
TRBJ2-7,TRBV28,TRBD1,ASSFETGTYEQY
TRBJ2-1,TRBV11-2,TRBD2,ASSPGLADYNEQF
TRBJ2-7,TRBV2,.,ASTSWTSKTYEQY
TRBJ2-1,TRBV5-1,.,ASSLAAREQF
TRBJ1-6,TRBV5-1,.,ASRAIVAEGSNSPLH
TRBJ1-2,TRBV14,.,ASSQAVFPSGYT
TRBJ1-2,TRBV21-1,.,ASRGYT
TRBJ2-5,TRBV2,TRBD1,ASSVEGGGETQY
TRBJ2-1,TRBV19,.,ASSTRTRGNEQF
TRBJ1-6,TRBV30,.,AWGVAGASNSPLH
TRBJ2-7,TRBV30,.,AWAGQSPYEQY
TRBJ1-1,TRBV4-3,.,ASSQDARGKMNTEAF
TRBJ2-1,TRBV5-1,.,ASSLDSYNEQF
TRBJ1-3,TRBV13,TRBD1,ASSLDRSSGNTIY
TRBJ1-2,TRBV28,.,ASSPPGANYGYT
TRBJ2-3,TRBV30,TRBD2,AWSVAAGLSTDTQY
TRBJ1-5,TRBV29-1,.,SVEIQKNQPQH
.,TRBV9,.,ASSVSVYPYEQY
TRBJ1-6,TRBV30,.,AWSVRKQGYSPLH
TRBJ2-2,TRBV30,.,AWSVGTANTGELF
TRBJ2-4,TRBV9,.,ASSPGVGGKNIQY